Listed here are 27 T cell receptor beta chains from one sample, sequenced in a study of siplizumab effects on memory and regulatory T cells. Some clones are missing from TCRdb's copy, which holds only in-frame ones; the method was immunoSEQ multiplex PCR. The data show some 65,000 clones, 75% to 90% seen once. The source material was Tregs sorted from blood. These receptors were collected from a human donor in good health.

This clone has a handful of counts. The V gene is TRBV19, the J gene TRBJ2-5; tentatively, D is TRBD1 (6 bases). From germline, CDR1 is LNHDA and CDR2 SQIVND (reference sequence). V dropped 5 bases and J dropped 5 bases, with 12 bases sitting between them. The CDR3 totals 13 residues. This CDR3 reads CASSFTGKETQYF. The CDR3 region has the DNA TGTGCCAGTAGTTTCACAGGGAAGGAGACCCAGTACTTC.

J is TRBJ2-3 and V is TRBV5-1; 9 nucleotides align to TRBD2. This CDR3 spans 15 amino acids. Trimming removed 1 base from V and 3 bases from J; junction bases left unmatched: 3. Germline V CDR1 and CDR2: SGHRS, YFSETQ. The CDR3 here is CASSLSSGSTDTQYF. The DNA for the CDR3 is TGCGCCAGCAGCTTGAGTAGCGGGAGTACAGATACGCAGTATTTT.

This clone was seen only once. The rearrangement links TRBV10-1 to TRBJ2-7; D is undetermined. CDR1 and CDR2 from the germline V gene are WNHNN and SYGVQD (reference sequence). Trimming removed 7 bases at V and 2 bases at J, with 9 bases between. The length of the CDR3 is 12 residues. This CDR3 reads CASNGQPYEQYF. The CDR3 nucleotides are TGCGCCAGCAACGGGCAGCCCTACGAGCAGTACTTC.

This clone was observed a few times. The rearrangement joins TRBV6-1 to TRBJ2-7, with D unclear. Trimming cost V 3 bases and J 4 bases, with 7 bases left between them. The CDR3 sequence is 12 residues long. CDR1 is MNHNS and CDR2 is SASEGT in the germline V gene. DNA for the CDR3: TGTGCCAGCAGTGAGACCCGATACGAGCAGTACTTC. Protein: CASSETRYEQYF.

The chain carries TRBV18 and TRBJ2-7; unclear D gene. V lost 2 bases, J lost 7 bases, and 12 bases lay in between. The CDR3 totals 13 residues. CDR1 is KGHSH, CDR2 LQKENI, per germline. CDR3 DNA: TGTGCCAGCTCACCATCGTCCTCTGGGGAGCAGTACTTC. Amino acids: CASSPSSSGEQYF.

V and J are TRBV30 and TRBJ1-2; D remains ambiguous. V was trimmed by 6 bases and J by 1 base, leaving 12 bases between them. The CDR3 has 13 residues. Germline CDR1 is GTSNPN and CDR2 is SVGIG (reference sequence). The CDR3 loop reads CACSLGFNYGYTF. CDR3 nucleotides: TGTGCCTGCAGTCTTGGGTTTAACTATGGCTACACCTTC.

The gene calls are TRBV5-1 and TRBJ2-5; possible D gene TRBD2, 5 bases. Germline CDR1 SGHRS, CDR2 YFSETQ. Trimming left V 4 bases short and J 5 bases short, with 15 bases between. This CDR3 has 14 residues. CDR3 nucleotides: TGCGCCAGCAGCCCGGACTTAATCTTGGAGACCCAGTACTTC. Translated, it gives CASSPDLILETQYF.

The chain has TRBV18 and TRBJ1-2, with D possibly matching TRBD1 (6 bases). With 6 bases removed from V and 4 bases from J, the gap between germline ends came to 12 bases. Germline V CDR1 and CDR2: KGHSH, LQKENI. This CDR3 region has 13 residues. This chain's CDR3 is CASSPDSVYGYTF. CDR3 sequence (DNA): TGTGCCAGCTCCCCGGACAGCGTCTATGGCTACACCTTC.

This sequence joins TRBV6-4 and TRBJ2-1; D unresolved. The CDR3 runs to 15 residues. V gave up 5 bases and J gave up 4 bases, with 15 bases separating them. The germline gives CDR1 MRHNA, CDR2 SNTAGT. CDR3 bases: TGTGCCAGCAGTCCCGGCCTCGGCCATTACAATGAGCAGTTCTTC. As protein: CASSPGLGHYNEQFF.

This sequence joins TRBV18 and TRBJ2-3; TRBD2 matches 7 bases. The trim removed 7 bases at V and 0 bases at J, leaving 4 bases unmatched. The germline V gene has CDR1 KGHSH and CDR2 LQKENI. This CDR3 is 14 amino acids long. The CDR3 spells CASCLAASTDTQYF. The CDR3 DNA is TGTGCCAGCTGCCTAGCGGCTAGCACAGATACGCAGTATTTT.

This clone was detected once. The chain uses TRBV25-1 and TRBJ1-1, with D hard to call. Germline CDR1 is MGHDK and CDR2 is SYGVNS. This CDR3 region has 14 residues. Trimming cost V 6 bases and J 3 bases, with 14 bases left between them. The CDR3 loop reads CASRTLPEDTEAFF. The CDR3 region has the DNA TGTGCCAGCAGAACGCTACCGGAGGACACTGAAGCTTTCTTT. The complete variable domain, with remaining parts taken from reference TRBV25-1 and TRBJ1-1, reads EADIYQTPRYLVIGTGKKITLECSQTMGHDKMYWYQQDPGMELHLIHYSYGVNSTEKGDLSSESTVSRIRTEHFPLTLESARPSHTSQYLCASRTLPEDTEAFFGQGTRLTVV.

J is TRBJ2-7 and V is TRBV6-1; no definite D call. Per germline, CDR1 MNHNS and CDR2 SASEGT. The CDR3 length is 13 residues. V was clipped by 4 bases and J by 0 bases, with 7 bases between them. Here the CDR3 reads CASSAALSYEQYF. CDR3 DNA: TGTGCCAGCAGTGCAGCCCTCTCCTACGAGCAGTACTTC.

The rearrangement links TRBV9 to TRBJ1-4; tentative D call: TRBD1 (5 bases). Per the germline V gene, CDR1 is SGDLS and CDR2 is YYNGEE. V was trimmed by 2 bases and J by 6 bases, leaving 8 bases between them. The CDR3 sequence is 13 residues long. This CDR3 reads CASSVGADEKLFF. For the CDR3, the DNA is TGTGCCAGCAGCGTTGGGGCGGATGAAAAACTGTTTTTT.

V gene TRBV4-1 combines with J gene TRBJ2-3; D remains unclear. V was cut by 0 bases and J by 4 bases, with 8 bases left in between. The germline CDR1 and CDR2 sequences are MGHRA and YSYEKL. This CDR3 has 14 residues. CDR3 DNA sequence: TGCGCCAGCAGCCAAGAACCCAGGCCAGATACGCAGTATTTT. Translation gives CASSQEPRPDTQYF.

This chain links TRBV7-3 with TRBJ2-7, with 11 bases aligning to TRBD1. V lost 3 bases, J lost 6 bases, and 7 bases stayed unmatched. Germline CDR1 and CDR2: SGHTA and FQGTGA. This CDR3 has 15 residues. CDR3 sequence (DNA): TGTGCCAGCAGCTTGATCGGGACAGGGGGATCCGAGCAGTACTTC. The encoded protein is CASSLIGTGGSEQYF. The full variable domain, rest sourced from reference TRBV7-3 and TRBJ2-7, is GAGVSQTPSNKVTEKGKYVELRCDPISGHTALYWYRQSLGQGPEFLIYFQGTGAADDSGLPNDRFFAVRPEGSVSTLKIQRTERGDSAVYLCASSLIGTGGSEQYFGPGTRLTVT.

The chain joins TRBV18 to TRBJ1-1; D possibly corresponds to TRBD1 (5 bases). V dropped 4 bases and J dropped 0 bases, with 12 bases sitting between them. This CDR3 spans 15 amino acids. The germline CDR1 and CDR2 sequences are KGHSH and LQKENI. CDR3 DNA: TGTGCCAGCTCACTACCGGGACTCCTGAACACTGAAGCTTTCTTT. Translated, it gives CASSLPGLLNTEAFF.

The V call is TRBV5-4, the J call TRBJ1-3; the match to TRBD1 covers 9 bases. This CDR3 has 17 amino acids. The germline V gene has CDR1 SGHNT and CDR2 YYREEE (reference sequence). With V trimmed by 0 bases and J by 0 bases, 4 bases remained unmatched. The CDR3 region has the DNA TGTGCCAGCAGCTTGGAGACAGGGGGAAGCTCTGGAAACACCATATATTTT. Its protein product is CASSLETGGSSGNTIYF.

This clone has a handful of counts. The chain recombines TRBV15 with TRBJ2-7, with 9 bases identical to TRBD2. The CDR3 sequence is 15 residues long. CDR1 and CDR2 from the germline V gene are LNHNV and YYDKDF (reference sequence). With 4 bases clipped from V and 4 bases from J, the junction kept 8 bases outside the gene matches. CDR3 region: CATSNGGGRAYEQYF. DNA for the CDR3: TGTGCCACCAGCAACGGTGGCGGGAGGGCTTACGAGCAGTACTTC.

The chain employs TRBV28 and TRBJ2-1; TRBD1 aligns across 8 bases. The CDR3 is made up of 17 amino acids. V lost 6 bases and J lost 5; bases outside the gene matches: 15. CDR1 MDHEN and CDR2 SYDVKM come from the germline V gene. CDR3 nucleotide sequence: TGTGCCAGCAGGGGGAGCCCAGGGGGCCAGATTCACAATGAGCAGTTCTTC. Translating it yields CASRGSPGGQIHNEQFF. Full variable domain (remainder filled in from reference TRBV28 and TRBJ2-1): DVKVTQSSRYLVKRTGEKVFLECVQDMDHENMFWYRQDPGLGLRLIYFSYDVKMKEKGDIPEGYSVSREKKERFSLILESASTNQTSMYLCASRGSPGGQIHNEQFFGPGTRLTVL.

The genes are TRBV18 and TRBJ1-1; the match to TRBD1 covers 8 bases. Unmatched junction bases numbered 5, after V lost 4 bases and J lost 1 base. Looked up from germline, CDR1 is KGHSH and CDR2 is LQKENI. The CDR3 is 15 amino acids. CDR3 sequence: CASSHLGTGNTEAFF. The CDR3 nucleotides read TGTGCCAGCTCACACCTCGGGACAGGGAACACTGAAGCTTTCTTT. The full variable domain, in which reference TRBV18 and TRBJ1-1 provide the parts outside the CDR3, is NAGVMQNPRHLVRRRGQEARLRCSPMKGHSHVYWYRQLPEEGLKFMVYLQKENIIDESGMPKERFSAEFPKEGPSILRIQQVVRGDSAAYFCASSHLGTGNTEAFFGQGTRLTVV.

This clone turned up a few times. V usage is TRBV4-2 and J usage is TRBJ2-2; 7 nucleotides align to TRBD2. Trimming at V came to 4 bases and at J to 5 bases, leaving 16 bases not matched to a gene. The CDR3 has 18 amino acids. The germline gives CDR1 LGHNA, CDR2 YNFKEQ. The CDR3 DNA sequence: TGTGCCAGCAGCCCGCAGTTACTAGCGCTTCGTGGGACCGGGGAGCTGTTTTTT. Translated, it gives CASSPQLLALRGTGELFF.

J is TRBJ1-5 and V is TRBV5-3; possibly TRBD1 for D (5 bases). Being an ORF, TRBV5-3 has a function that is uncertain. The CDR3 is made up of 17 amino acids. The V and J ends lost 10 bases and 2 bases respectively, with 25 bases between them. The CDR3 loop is CAAAQRGKGDGNQPQHF. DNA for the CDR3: TGTGCCGCAGCGCAACGGGGAAAAGGGGACGGCAATCAGCCCCAGCATTTT.

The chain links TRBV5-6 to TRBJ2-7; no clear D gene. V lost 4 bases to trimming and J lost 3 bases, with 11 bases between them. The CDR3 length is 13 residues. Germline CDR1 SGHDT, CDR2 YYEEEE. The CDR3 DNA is TGTGCCAGCAGCCCTGGGTCCCTCTACGAGCAGTACTTC. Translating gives CASSPGSLYEQYF.

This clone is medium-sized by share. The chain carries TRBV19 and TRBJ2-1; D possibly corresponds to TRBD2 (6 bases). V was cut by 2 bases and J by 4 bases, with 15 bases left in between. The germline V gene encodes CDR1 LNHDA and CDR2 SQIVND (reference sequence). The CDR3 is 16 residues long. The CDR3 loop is CASSIHPTRGYNEQFF. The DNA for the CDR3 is TGTGCCAGTAGTATACACCCGACTAGGGGTTACAATGAGCAGTTCTTC.

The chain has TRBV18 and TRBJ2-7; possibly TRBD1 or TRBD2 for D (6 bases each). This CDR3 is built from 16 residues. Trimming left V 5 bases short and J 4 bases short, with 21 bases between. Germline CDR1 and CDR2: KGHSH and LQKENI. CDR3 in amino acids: CASSSGAGLGSYEQYF. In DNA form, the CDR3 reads TGTGCCAGCTCATCGGGGGCGGGTCTCGGTTCTTACGAGCAGTACTTC. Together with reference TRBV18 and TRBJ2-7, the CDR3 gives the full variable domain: NAGVMQNPRHLVRRRGQEARLRCSPMKGHSHVYWYRQLPEEGLKFMVYLQKENIIDESGMPKERFSAEFPKEGPSILRIQQVVRGDSAAYFCASSSGAGLGSYEQYFGPGTRLTVT.

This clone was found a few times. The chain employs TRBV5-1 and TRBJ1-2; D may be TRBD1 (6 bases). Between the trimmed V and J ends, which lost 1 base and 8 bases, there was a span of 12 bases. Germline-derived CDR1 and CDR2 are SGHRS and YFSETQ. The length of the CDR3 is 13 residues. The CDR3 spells CASSLNRDGGYTF. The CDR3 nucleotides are TGCGCCAGCAGCTTGAACAGGGACGGCGGCTACACCTTC.

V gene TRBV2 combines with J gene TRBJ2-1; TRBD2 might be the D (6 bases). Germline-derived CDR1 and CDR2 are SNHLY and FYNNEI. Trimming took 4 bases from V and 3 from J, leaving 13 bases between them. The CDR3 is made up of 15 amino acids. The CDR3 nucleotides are TGTGCCAGCAGTGGTGCGCGGGGATTCTACAATGAGCAGTTCTTC. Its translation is CASSGARGFYNEQFF.